Below are 18 T cell receptor beta chains sequenced from a single sample in a study of regulatory T cells in long-lasting Graves disease. Library construction for TCR beta used iRepertoire HTBI primers and Arm-PCR of CDR3 regions. TCRdb re-analysed the multiplex PCR reads in MiXCR, keeping a single row per CDR3 protein. The table shows some 410,000 distinct CDR3 sequences, with around 15% occurring only once. Time point specified: newly diagnosed GD, antithyroid drugs for less than 3 months. PBMC-derived RNA was used for the TCR library. This sample also belongs to another study, concerning T cells in Graves' hyperthyroidism and ophthalmopathy.

The sample consisted of peripheral blood mononuclear cells (PBMCs), taken at new diagnosis, from a patient treated with antithyroid drugs. The receptors originated from a woman aged 25 to 39 with Graves disease.

Regarding this clonotype: One base away lies a much larger clone, so this may be a sequencing read error. This chain connects TRBV27 to TRBJ2-2; unclear D gene. This CDR3 contains 13 residues. The germline V gene has CDR1 MNHEY and CDR2 SMNVEV (reference sequence). CDR3 sequence (DNA): TGTACCAGCAGTTTATGGGAAACCGGGGAGCTGTTTTTT. Translated: CTSSLWETGELFF.

This clonotype occurred many times. The rearrangement uses TRBV5-6 and TRBJ1-2, with a tentative D call TRBD1 (6 bases). This CDR3 comprises 13 residues. Germline-derived CDR1 and CDR2 are SGHDT and YYEEEE. With 5 bases removed from V and 5 bases from J, the gap between germline ends came to 13 bases. This CDR3 reads CASRDRRAYGYTF. CDR3 nucleotides: TGTGCCAGCAGAGACAGGAGGGCTTATGGCTACACCTTC.

Of note for this clonotype: A much more abundant neighbour one base away suggests this may be a read error. The chain couples TRBV7-9 to TRBJ2-7, with 7 bases lining up with TRBD2. CDR1 and CDR2 (germline): SEHNR, FQNEAQ (reference sequence). CDR3 length equals 16 residues. In nucleotides, the CDR3 is TGTGTCAGCAGCTCATCGGGAGGCGGGATTTCCTACGAGCAGTACTTC. Amino acid sequence: CVSSSSGGGISYEQYF.

The chain recombines TRBV20-1 with TRBJ2-7, with 8 bases that match TRBD1. CDR1 and CDR2 (germline): DFQATT, SNEGSKA (reference sequence). Losses at the gene ends were 5 bases for V and 1 base for J; bases not matched to a gene: 4. This CDR3 has 13 residues. In DNA form, the CDR3 reads TGCAGTGCTCCCCGACAGGGGTCCTACGAGCAGTACTTC. It yields the protein CSAPRQGSYEQYF.

This clonotype showed up many times. The genes are TRBV18 and TRBJ1-5; 7 bases map to TRBD1. The CDR3 loop spans 12 amino acids. Germline V gene lookup returns CDR1 KGHSH and CDR2 LQKENI. With V trimmed by 2 bases and J by 13 bases, 5 bases remained unmatched. The CDR3, as DNA: TGTGCCAGCTCACCAGACAGGGACAGACAGCATTTT. Amino acid sequence: CASSPDRDRQHF.

This clonotype came up a few times. The V call is TRBV7-9, the J call TRBJ1-2; D is unclear. The V gene's germline CDR1 is SEHNR and CDR2 FQNEAQ (reference sequence). The length of the CDR3 is 15 residues. Trimming took 1 base from V and 1 from J, leaving 10 bases between them. In DNA, the CDR3 is TGTGCCAGCAGCTTAGTTACAGCCCATAACTATGGCTACACCTTC. Translating it yields CASSLVTAHNYGYTF. The entire variable domain, with the rest obtained from reference TRBV7-9 and TRBJ1-2, is as follows: DTGVSQNPRHKITKRGQNVTFRCDPISEHNRLYWYRQTLGQGPEFLTYFQNEAQLEKSRLLSDRFSAERPKGSFSTLEIQRTEQGDSAMYLCASSLVTAHNYGYTFGSGTRLTVV.

Many counts were recorded for this clonotype. A junction boundary mismatches the germline segment, possibly from a read error. This chain joins TRBV13 and TRBJ2-5, with TRBD2 as a possible D gene (6 bases). Germline CDR1 reads PRHDT; CDR2 reads FYEKMQ (reference sequence). The CDR3 has 14 residues. The CDR3 DNA is TGTGCCGGCAGCTTTCTCCGGCGGGGCAGGGCCCAGTACTTC. Encoded protein: CAGSFLRRGRAQYF. Full variable domain (missing parts from reference TRBV13 and TRBJ2-5): AAGVIQSPRHLIKEKRETATLKCYPIPRHDTVYWYQQGPGQDPQFLISFYEKMQSDKGSIPDRFSAQQFSDYHSELNMSSLELGDSALYFCAGSFLRRGRAQYFGPGTRLLVL.

This clonotype has at least ten counts. V is TRBV28 and J is TRBJ2-3; TRBD2 aligns across 7 bases. J gave up 4 bases and V 7 bases, and 11 bases lay outside the gene matches. The CDR3 covers 15 residues. Germline CDR1 is MDHEN and CDR2 is SYDVKM. CDR3 amino acids: CASTRGVNAADTQYF. For the CDR3, the DNA is TGTGCCAGCACCCGGGGGGTTAATGCTGCAGATACGCAGTATTTT.

This clonotype was counted between two and nine times. The chain links TRBV27 to TRBJ1-2, with D unresolved. The CDR3 covers 14 residues. V lost 6 bases and J lost 8, with 19 bases in between. Germline V CDR1 and CDR2: MNHEY, SMNVEV (reference sequence). CDR3 coding DNA: TGTGCCAGCAGCTCAATCGCCGCGCTCGGGGGCTACACCTTC. It translates to CASSSIAALGGYTF.

This clonotype occurred many times. This chain links TRBV20-1 with TRBJ1-1; 7 bases are a match to TRBD1. After removal of 1 base from V and 6 bases from J, the junction contained 5 bases not matched to a gene. Germline V gives CDR1 DFQATT, CDR2 SNEGSKA (reference sequence). CDR3 size: 13 residues. CDR3 amino acids: CSARGEGAPEAFF. In DNA, the CDR3 is TGCAGTGCTAGAGGGGAGGGGGCCCCTGAAGCTTTCTTT.

This CDR3 is CASLKAPGLVPHEQYF. CDR3 sequence (DNA): TGTGCCAGCCTCAAGGCTCCGGGACTCGTGCCCCACGAGCAGTACTTC. This chain uses TRBV2 with TRBJ2-7, with D possibly being TRBD2 (6 bases). The germline CDR1 and CDR2 sequences are SNHLY and FYNNEI. V was cut by 8 bases and J by 5 bases, with 25 bases left in between. CDR3 length equals 16 residues.

The rearrangement uses TRBV25-1 and TRBJ2-5, with 12 bases that match TRBD1. Trimming took 6 bases from V and 1 from J; bases not matched to a gene: 9. CDR1 MGHDK and CDR2 SYGVNS come from the germline V gene. The CDR3 extends over 17 amino acids. The CDR3 region is CASRGVWGQGAQETQYF. The CDR3, as DNA: TGTGCCAGCAGGGGGGTTTGGGGACAGGGGGCCCAAGAGACCCAGTACTTC.

This chain joins TRBV12-5 and TRBJ2-1; unclear D gene. Trimming removed 7 bases from V and 5 bases from J, with 9 bases in between. Germline V CDR1 and CDR2: LGHNT, FRNRAP. The CDR3 extends over 12 amino acids. The CDR3 reads CASAQRNNEQFF. The CDR3 DNA follows: TGTGCTAGTGCCCAGAGGAACAATGAGCAGTTCTTC.

The table lists this clonotype with many counts. For the CDR3, the DNA is TGTGCCAGCAGCTCCCGGACGGGTCGTGAAGCTTTCTTT. Encoded protein: CASSSRTGREAFF. J is TRBJ1-1 and V is TRBV3-1; no reliable D call. CDR1 is LGHDT, CDR2 YNNKEL, per germline (reference sequence). CDR3 length: 13 amino acids. V lost 5 bases and J 7 bases, leaving 14 bases between the germline ends.

This clonotype appeared a few times. The gene calls are TRBV3-1 and TRBJ1-2; TRBD1 agrees at 7 bases. There are 16 residues in the CDR3. Germline V lookup: CDR1 LGHDT, CDR2 YNNKEL (reference sequence). With 2 bases clipped from V and 2 bases from J, the junction kept 8 bases outside the gene matches. In DNA form, the CDR3 reads TGTGCCAGCAGCCAACGGGTAACAGGGGAGAACTATGGCTACACCTTC. Protein product: CASSQRVTGENYGYTF. Filled out from reference TRBV3-1 and TRBJ1-2, the complete variable domain reads DTAVSQTPKYLVTQMGNDKSIKCEQNLGHDTMYWYKQDSKKFLKIMFSYNNKELIINETVPNRFSPKSPDKAHLNLHINSLELGDSAVYFCASSQRVTGENYGYTFGSGTRLTVV.

This clonotype was seen once. With a much larger clone just one base away, this may be a read error. V and J are TRBV11-2 and TRBJ1-1, with D perhaps matching TRBD1 (5 bases). The CDR3 has 14 amino acids. Germline lookup yields CDR1 SGHAT and CDR2 FQNNGV. CDR3 in amino acids: CASSALGENTEALF. The CDR3 DNA follows: TGTGCCAGCTCCGCACTAGGGGAGAACACTGAAGCTCTCTTT.

This chain connects TRBV7-9 to TRBJ1-1, with D possibly being TRBD1 (6 bases). The CDR3 has 12 amino acids. CDR1 and CDR2 (germline): SEHNR, FQNEAQ (reference sequence). V was cut by 5 bases and J by 11 bases, with 15 bases left in between. CDR3 DNA sequence: TGTGCCAGCAGCGCGACAGGTTTTCGGGCTTTCTTT. Its protein is CASSATGFRAFF.

This clonotype has ten or more counts. The rearrangement uses TRBV3-1 and TRBJ1-1; 9 bases line up with TRBD1. Per the germline V gene, CDR1 is LGHDT and CDR2 is YNNKEL (reference sequence). V trimming: 8 bases; J trimming: 5 bases; junction bases outside the gene matches: 6. CDR3 size: 13 residues. Here the CDR3 DNA reads TGTGCCAGCCAGGACAGGGGAGGAACTGAAGCTTTCTTT. Amino acids: CASQDRGGTEAFF.